This TCR beta chain was obtained from a study of blood T cell repertoires in COVID-19. This clone was seen a handful of times. The V gene's germline CDR1 is SGHKS and CDR2 YYEKEE (reference sequence). The CDR3 is 16 residues long. V gave up 4 bases and J gave up 4 bases, with 20 bases separating them. It was during active infection that Seattle patients were enrolled and then longitudinally followed. TCRdb keeps only in-frame clones here, not all; method: immunoSEQ multiplex PCR. The sample records 150,000 to 200,000 clones, about nine tenths being singletons. The sequenced sample consisted of peripheral blood. This TCR was sampled from a man aged 25-45 years with COVID-19, enrolled during active disease. The chain joins TRBV5-5 to TRBJ1-1, with D tentatively TRBD1 (5 bases). This chain's CDR3 is CASSLGTILLATEAFF. The CDR3, as DNA: TGTGCCAGCAGCCTGGGGACTATTCTGTTGGCCACTGAAGCTTTCTTT.